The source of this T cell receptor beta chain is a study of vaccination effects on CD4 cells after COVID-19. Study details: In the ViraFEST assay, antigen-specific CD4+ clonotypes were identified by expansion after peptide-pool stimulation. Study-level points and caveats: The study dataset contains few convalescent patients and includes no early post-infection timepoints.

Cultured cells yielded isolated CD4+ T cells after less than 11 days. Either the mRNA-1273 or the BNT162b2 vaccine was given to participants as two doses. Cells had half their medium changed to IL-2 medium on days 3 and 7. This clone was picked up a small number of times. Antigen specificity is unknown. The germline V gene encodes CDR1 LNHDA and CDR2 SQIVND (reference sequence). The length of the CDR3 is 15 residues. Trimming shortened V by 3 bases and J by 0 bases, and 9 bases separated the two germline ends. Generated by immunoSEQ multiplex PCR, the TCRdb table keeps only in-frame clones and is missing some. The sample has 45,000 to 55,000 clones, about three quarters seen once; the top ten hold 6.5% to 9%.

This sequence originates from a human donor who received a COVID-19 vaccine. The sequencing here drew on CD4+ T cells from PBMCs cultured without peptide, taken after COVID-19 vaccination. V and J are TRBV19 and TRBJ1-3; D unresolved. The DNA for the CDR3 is TGTGCCAGTAGTATCGGCCACCACTCTGGAAACACCATATATTTT. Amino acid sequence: CASSIGHHSGNTIYF.